The 3 T cell receptor beta chains presented below share a single source sample, sequenced in a study of tumour-infiltrating T cells in Burkitt lymphoma. TCRdb keeps only in-frame clones here, not all; method: immunoSEQ multiplex PCR. The sample consists of about 940 clones, about 89% of them appearing once. Sequencing was done on a sample of tumor tissue. The origin of the receptors is a human donor with diffuse large B-cell lymphoma.

The chain links TRBV11-1 to TRBJ1-2; unclear D gene. V shed 5 bases and J shed 5 bases, with 9 bases lying between them. The CDR3 loop spans 12 amino acids. The germline V gene encodes CDR1 SGHAT and CDR2 FQDESV (reference sequence). Here the CDR3 reads CASSPPGYGYTF. The CDR3 DNA sequence: TGTGCCAGCAGCCCCCCCGGGTATGGCTACACCTTC.

V usage is TRBV4-3 and J usage is TRBJ1-1; D is ambiguous. V gave up 4 bases and J gave up 0 bases, with 9 bases separating them. The length of the CDR3 is 14 residues. Germline V gene lookup returns CDR1 LGHNA and CDR2 YSLEER. This CDR3 reads CASSPSLVNTEAFF. In DNA form, the CDR3 reads TGCGCCAGCAGCCCCTCCTTGGTGAACACTGAAGCTTTCTTT.

CDR3 sequence: CASSSHSLDTQYF. The DNA for the CDR3 is TGTGCCAGCAGTTCCCATTCTTTAGATACGCAGTATTTT. The gene calls are TRBV27 and TRBJ2-3; D unclear. The CDR3 runs 13 residues. V lost 4 bases and J lost 5, with 10 bases in between. In germline, CDR1 is MNHEY, CDR2 SMNVEV (reference sequence).